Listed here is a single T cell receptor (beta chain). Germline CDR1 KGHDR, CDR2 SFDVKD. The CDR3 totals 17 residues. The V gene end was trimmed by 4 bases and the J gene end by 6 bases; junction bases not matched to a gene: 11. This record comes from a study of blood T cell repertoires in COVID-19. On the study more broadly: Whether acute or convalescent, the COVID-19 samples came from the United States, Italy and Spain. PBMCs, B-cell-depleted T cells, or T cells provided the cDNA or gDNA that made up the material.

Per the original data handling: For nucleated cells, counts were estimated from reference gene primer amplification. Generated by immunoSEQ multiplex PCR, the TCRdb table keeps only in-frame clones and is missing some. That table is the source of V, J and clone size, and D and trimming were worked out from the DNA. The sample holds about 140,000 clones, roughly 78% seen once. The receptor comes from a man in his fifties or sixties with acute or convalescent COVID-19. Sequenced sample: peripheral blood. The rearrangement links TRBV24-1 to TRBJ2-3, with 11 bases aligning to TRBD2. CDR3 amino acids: CATSESYSGRAADTQYF. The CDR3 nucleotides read TGTGCCACCAGTGAGTCCTATAGCGGGAGGGCGGCGGATACGCAGTATTTT.